A selection of T cell receptor beta chains follows, all from one sample in a study of T cell responses to AZD1222 COVID-19 vaccine. Only in-frame clones appear in the TCRdb table, and some are missing; sequencing was by immunoSEQ multiplex PCR. The sample has about 84,000 clones, nearly 90% seen once. Sequenced here: peripheral blood, sampled on day 0 of AZD1222 vaccination. The receptors derive from an adult in good health. Both conserved end residues are part of each CDR3. A D gene is named only where the DNA matches it firmly. Expanded clones get a size class; other rows say once, few or many, or leave the size out.

J gene: TRBJ2-5
clone size: .
V gene: TRBV7-8
D gene: TRBD1
CDR3 protein: CASSPPGTGSKTQYF
CDR3 DNA: TGTGCCAGCAGCCCCCCCGGGACAGGGTCGAAGACCCAGTACTTC

J gene: TRBJ1-1
clone size: .
V gene: TRBV6-1
D gene: .
CDR3 protein: CASSELRSTEAFF
CDR3 DNA: TGTGCCAGCAGTGAATTACGGAGCACTGAAGCTTTCTTT

J gene: TRBJ2-1
clone size: .
V gene: TRBV4-1
D gene: TRBD2
CDR3 protein: CASSQDKGAGTSGSNEQFF
CDR3 DNA: TGCGCCAGCAGCCAAGATAAAGGGGCCGGGACTAGCGGGAGCAATGAGCAGTTCTTC

J gene: TRBJ2-3
clone size: .
V gene: TRBV12-3/TRBV12-4
D gene: .
CDR3 protein: CASSRYTDTQYF
CDR3 DNA: TGTGCCAGCAGTAGATACACAGATACGCAGTATTTT

J gene: TRBJ1-2
clone size: .
V gene: TRBV19
D gene: .
CDR3 protein: CASSMRVGGQGYTF
CDR3 DNA: TGTGCCAGTAGTATGAGGGTCGGGGGTCAAGGCTACACCTTC

J gene: TRBJ1-5
clone size: .
V gene: TRBV5-1
D gene: .
CDR3 protein: CASSLSDRWAQPQHF
CDR3 DNA: TGCGCCAGCAGCTTGTCAGACAGGTGGGCTCAGCCCCAGCATTTT

J gene: TRBJ2-3
clone size: .
V gene: TRBV2
D gene: .
CDR3 protein: CASSATLSTDTQYF
CDR3 DNA: TGTGCCAGCAGTGCGACCCTCAGCACAGATACGCAGTATTTT

J gene: TRBJ1-5
clone size: .
V gene: TRBV6-4
D gene: .
CDR3 protein: CASSLEGGQPQHF
CDR3 DNA: TGTGCCAGCAGTTTGGAGGGAGGTCAGCCCCAGCATTTT

J gene: TRBJ2-7
clone size: once
V gene: TRBV2
D gene: .
CDR3 protein: CASSETGSSYEQYF
CDR3 DNA: TGTGCCAGCAGTGAAACGGGGAGCTCCTACGAGCAGTACTTC

J gene: TRBJ1-1
clone size: .
V gene: TRBV10-3
D gene: .
CDR3 protein: CAISELDSEAFF
CDR3 DNA: TGTGCCATCAGTGAGTTGGACAGCGAAGCTTTCTTT

J gene: TRBJ1-2
clone size: .
V gene: TRBV21-1
D gene: .
CDR3 protein: CAVHRGRANYGYTF
CDR3 DNA: TGTGCCGTTCACAGGGGCCGAGCTAACTATGGCTACACCTTC

J gene: TRBJ2-5
clone size: once
V gene: TRBV7-9
D gene: .
CDR3 protein: CASSPQETQYF
CDR3 DNA: TGTGCCAGCAGCCCCCAAGAGACCCAGTACTTC

J gene: TRBJ2-5
clone size: few
V gene: TRBV6-5
D gene: .
CDR3 protein: CASTSRWGQETQYF
CDR3 DNA: TGTGCCAGCACCTCTAGGTGGGGCCAAGAGACCCAGTACTTC

J gene: TRBJ1-2
clone size: .
V gene: TRBV5-1
D gene: .
CDR3 protein: CASSPGGGAGYTF
CDR3 DNA: TGCGCCAGCAGCCCTGGGGGGGGCGCTGGCTACACCTTC

J gene: TRBJ1-1
clone size: .
V gene: TRBV27
D gene: TRBD1
CDR3 protein: CASSLGQGAVTEAFF
CDR3 DNA: TGTGCCAGCAGTCTAGGACAGGGGGCAGTCACTGAAGCTTTCTTT

J gene: TRBJ2-3
clone size: .
V gene: TRBV18
D gene: .
CDR3 protein: CASSPGWVNITDTQYF
CDR3 DNA: TGTGCCAGCTCTCCGGGTTGGGTCAATATCACAGATACGCAGTATTTT

J gene: TRBJ2-7
clone size: .
V gene: TRBV5-1
D gene: TRBD2
CDR3 protein: CASSSGRIYEQYF
CDR3 DNA: TGCGCCAGCAGCTCCGGGAGGATCTACGAGCAGTACTTC

J gene: TRBJ1-6
clone size: .
V gene: TRBV15
D gene: .
CDR3 protein: CATSKSSAYNSPLHF
CDR3 DNA: TGTGCCACCAGCAAATCCAGCGCCTATAATTCACCCCTCCACTTT

J gene: TRBJ1-4
clone size: .
V gene: TRBV7-8
D gene: TRBD1
CDR3 protein: CASSQLDQGTALGGKLFF
CDR3 DNA: TGTGCCAGCAGCCAACTAGACCAGGGGACAGCCTTAGGGGGAAAACTGTTTTTT

J gene: TRBJ1-4
clone size: once
V gene: TRBV19
D gene: .
CDR3 protein: CAIGGDATNEKLFF
CDR3 DNA: TGTGCCATTGGGGGTGATGCAACTAATGAAAAACTGTTTTTT

J gene: TRBJ2-1
clone size: once
V gene: TRBV5-1
D gene: .
CDR3 protein: CASSGQFNEQFF
CDR3 DNA: TGCGCCAGCAGTGGGCAATTCAATGAGCAGTTCTTC

J gene: TRBJ1-6
clone size: once
V gene: TRBV5-4
D gene: .
CDR3 protein: CASSPQGGGSYNSPLHF
CDR3 DNA: TGTGCCAGCAGCCCACAGGGAGGAGGGTCCTATAATTCACCCCTCCACTTT

J gene: TRBJ1-2
clone size: .
V gene: TRBV2
D gene: .
CDR3 protein: CASSPPAQVGYTF
CDR3 DNA: TGTGCCAGCAGTCCTCCCGCACAGGTGGGCTACACCTTC

J gene: TRBJ2-5
clone size: .
V gene: TRBV19
D gene: TRBD2
CDR3 protein: CASSIGLAGGPETQYF
CDR3 DNA: TGTGCCAGTAGTATCGGACTAGCGGGAGGGCCGGAGACCCAGTACTTC

J gene: TRBJ2-7
clone size: medium-sized
V gene: TRBV28
D gene: TRBD1
CDR3 protein: CASSEPGQGTSTFSYEQYF
CDR3 DNA: TGTGCCAGCAGTGAACCGGGACAGGGGACCTCTACCTTTAGCTACGAGCAGTACTTC

J gene: TRBJ2-7
clone size: once
V gene: TRBV3-1/TRBV3-2
D gene: TRBD1
CDR3 protein: CASSQEDRAPEQYF
CDR3 DNA: TGTGCCAGCAGCCAAGAAGACAGGGCTCCCGAGCAGTACTTC

J gene: TRBJ2-7
clone size: .
V gene: TRBV10-3
D gene: TRBD1
CDR3 protein: CAISGGRDRGHEQYF
CDR3 DNA: TGTGCCATCAGTGGTGGGCGGGACAGGGGCCATGAGCAGTACTTC

J gene: TRBJ2-1
clone size: .
V gene: TRBV11-2
D gene: TRBD2
CDR3 protein: CASSFGLADVYNEQFF
CDR3 DNA: TGTGCCAGCAGCTTCGGACTAGCGGACGTCTACAATGAGCAGTTCTTC

J gene: TRBJ2-2
clone size: .
V gene: TRBV27
D gene: .
CDR3 protein: CATGARLGNTGELFF
CDR3 DNA: TGTGCTACCGGGGCACGTCTGGGTAACACCGGGGAGCTGTTTTTT

J gene: TRBJ1-5
clone size: .
V gene: TRBV30
D gene: .
CDR3 protein: CAWSVPGQPQHF
CDR3 DNA: TGTGCCTGGAGTGTACCAGGGCAGCCCCAGCATTTT

J gene: TRBJ2-7
clone size: .
V gene: TRBV14
D gene: .
CDR3 protein: CASSRAVRALPYEQYF
CDR3 DNA: TGTGCCAGCAGCCGGGCGGTGCGAGCCCTACCCTACGAGCAGTACTTC

J gene: TRBJ2-7
clone size: once
V gene: TRBV6-6
D gene: TRBD2
CDR3 protein: CASSYGVAGSYEQYF
CDR3 DNA: TGTGCCAGCAGTTACGGAGTAGCGGGGTCCTACGAGCAGTACTTC

J gene: TRBJ2-2
clone size: .
V gene: TRBV18
D gene: .
CDR3 protein: CASSPPGTLTGELFF
CDR3 DNA: TGTGCCAGCTCACCACCCGGGACGCTCACCGGGGAGCTGTTTTTT

J gene: TRBJ1-2
clone size: .
V gene: TRBV19
D gene: .
CDR3 protein: CASSPRGNYGYTF
CDR3 DNA: TGTGCCAGTAGTCCCCGGGGGAACTATGGCTACACCTTC

J gene: TRBJ2-1
clone size: .
V gene: TRBV30
D gene: TRBD2
CDR3 protein: CAWTKGLAGAWDEQFF
CDR3 DNA: TGTGCCTGGACAAAGGGACTAGCGGGGGCCTGGGATGAGCAGTTCTTC

J gene: TRBJ1-2
clone size: .
V gene: TRBV6-5
D gene: .
CDR3 protein: CASSSGRPYGYTF
CDR3 DNA: TGTGCCAGCTCCAGTGGACGGCCCTATGGCTACACCTTC

J gene: TRBJ2-4
clone size: .
V gene: TRBV5-1
D gene: .
CDR3 protein: CASSPFTGAKNIQYF
CDR3 DNA: TGCGCCAGCAGCCCCTTTACGGGGGCCAAAAACATTCAGTACTTC

J gene: TRBJ1-2
clone size: .
V gene: TRBV2
D gene: TRBD1
CDR3 protein: CASSGDGQDGYTF
CDR3 DNA: TGTGCCAGCAGCGGAGACGGACAGGATGGCTACACCTTC

J gene: TRBJ2-3
clone size: .
V gene: TRBV6-1
D gene: .
CDR3 protein: CASSEEVPGYTDTQYF
CDR3 DNA: TGTGCCAGCAGTGAAGAGGTGCCAGGCTATACAGATACGCAGTATTTT

J gene: TRBJ1-2
clone size: .
V gene: TRBV28
D gene: .
CDR3 protein: CASSRAGGEGYTF
CDR3 DNA: TGTGCCAGCAGTCGGGCGGGAGGGGAAGGCTACACCTTC

J gene: TRBJ2-7
clone size: .
V gene: TRBV7-8
D gene: .
CDR3 protein: CASSTYPRDDEQYF
CDR3 DNA: TGTGCCAGCAGCACCTACCCCCGGGATGACGAGCAGTACTTC

J gene: TRBJ1-2
clone size: .
V gene: TRBV5-6
D gene: .
CDR3 protein: CASSLVWYTF
CDR3 DNA: TGTGCCAGCAGCTTGGTCTGGTACACCTTC

J gene: TRBJ2-7
clone size: .
V gene: TRBV14
D gene: .
CDR3 protein: CASSRGAESSEQYF
CDR3 DNA: TGTGCCAGCAGCCGCGGGGCAGAGAGTTCCGAGCAGTACTTC

J gene: TRBJ2-3
clone size: .
V gene: TRBV18
D gene: .
CDR3 protein: CASSPGPGTDTQYF
CDR3 DNA: TGTGCCAGCTCCCCGGGACCCGGCACAGATACGCAGTATTTT

J gene: TRBJ1-1
clone size: .
V gene: TRBV6-4
D gene: .
CDR3 protein: CASRDSDMNTEAFF
CDR3 DNA: TGTGCCAGCAGGGACAGCGATATGAACACTGAAGCTTTCTTT

J gene: TRBJ1-1
clone size: .
V gene: TRBV19
D gene: .
CDR3 protein: CASSIAENTEAFF
CDR3 DNA: TGTGCCAGTAGTATAGCGGAAAACACTGAAGCTTTCTTT

J gene: TRBJ1-3
clone size: .
V gene: TRBV7-8
D gene: .
CDR3 protein: CASSDNRAKGNTIYF
CDR3 DNA: TGTGCCAGCAGCGACAACAGGGCGAAGGGAAACACCATATATTTT

J gene: TRBJ1-2
clone size: few
V gene: TRBV3-1/TRBV3-2
D gene: .
CDR3 protein: CASSQEGGANYGYTF
CDR3 DNA: TGTGCCAGCAGCCAAGAGGGCGGAGCTAACTATGGCTACACCTTC

J gene: TRBJ2-7
clone size: .
V gene: TRBV19
D gene: .
CDR3 protein: CATRLRDSSYEQYF
CDR3 DNA: TGTGCCACTCGACTTCGGGATAGCTCCTACGAGCAGTACTTC

J gene: TRBJ1-4
clone size: .
V gene: TRBV7-2
D gene: .
CDR3 protein: CASSFSTGEKLFF
CDR3 DNA: TGTGCCAGCAGCTTTTCGACCGGGGAAAAACTGTTTTTT

J gene: TRBJ1-2
clone size: few
V gene: TRBV30
D gene: .
CDR3 protein: CAWTGRLLYGYTF
CDR3 DNA: TGTGCCTGGACGGGACGGCTCCTCTATGGCTACACCTTC

J gene: TRBJ2-3
clone size: .
V gene: TRBV7-2
D gene: TRBD1
CDR3 protein: CASSLVGQGLGTQYF
CDR3 DNA: TGTGCCAGCAGCTTGGTGGGACAGGGACTCGGCACGCAGTATTTT

J gene: TRBJ2-1
clone size: once
V gene: TRBV12-5
D gene: TRBD2
CDR3 protein: CASGFSSGRYNEQFF
CDR3 DNA: TGTGCTAGTGGTTTCTCCAGCGGGAGGTACAATGAGCAGTTCTTC

J gene: TRBJ1-3
clone size: few
V gene: TRBV29-1
D gene: .
CDR3 protein: CSVWAAAGNTIYF
CDR3 DNA: TGCAGCGTTTGGGCAGCTGCTGGAAACACCATATATTTT